Listed below are T cell receptor beta chains from one sample, sequenced in a study of beta chain features in type 1 diabetes. TCRdb's table, derived via immunoSEQ multiplex PCR, lists solely in-frame clones and lacks some. This sample yields 150,000 to 200,000 clones, of which roughly 60% are seen a single time; nearly 0.09% belongs to the top ten. Input material: naive CD4+ T cells from blood. All receptors come from a young man with type 1 diabetes. Both conserved end residues are part of each CDR3. D genes are given only for firm matches. Some rows mark clone size as missing; the rest say once, few, many or name a class of expanded clone.

-	few	TRBV29-1	TRBJ2-1	TGCAGCGTTCCCAGCCAGGGAGTAAATGAGCAGTTCTTC	CSVPSQGVNEQFF
TRBD2	-	TRBV30	TRBJ2-5	TGTGCCTGGACTAGCGGGGGACAAGAGACCCAGTACTTC	CAWTSGGQETQYF
-	-	TRBV5-6	TRBJ2-1	TGTGCCAGCAGCACCTCATACAATGAGCAGTTCTTC	CASSTSYNEQFF
-	once	TRBV2	TRBJ2-7	TGTGCCAGCAGCACCTCTAAGACCTACGAGCAGTACTTC	CASSTSKTYEQYF
-	-	TRBV6-6	TRBJ1-2	TGTGCCAGCAGACTCTCAGGGGATGGCTACACCTTC	CASRLSGDGYTF
-	few	TRBV20-1	TRBJ1-2	TGCAGTGGGACGCCCTATGGCTACACCTTC	CSGTPYGYTF
-	-	TRBV7-9	TRBJ2-7	TGTGCCAGCAGCTCCGTTGCCCCACGGGGGCTGGTCTACGAGCAGTACTTC	CASSSVAPRGLVYEQYF
-	-	TRBV10-3	TRBJ2-5	TGTGCCACTCTGACAGGCACACAAGAGACCCAGTACTTC	CATLTGTQETQYF
-	-	TRBV28	TRBJ1-6	TGTGCCAGCAGTCAGGACAGCCCGAATTCACCCCTCCACTTT	CASSQDSPNSPLHF
-	-	TRBV7-2	TRBJ2-5	TGTGCCAGCAGCTTTCAAGGGGCCCAAGAGACCCAGTACTTC	CASSFQGAQETQYF
-	-	TRBV6-5	TRBJ2-6	TGTGCCAGCAGTTACTCACGGGCTGGGGCCAACGTCCTGACTTTC	CASSYSRAGANVLTF
-	-	TRBV19	TRBJ2-7	TGTGCCAGTAGTATTGGCTCCTACTCCTACGAGCAGTACTTC	CASSIGSYSYEQYF
TRBD2	-	TRBV7-2	TRBJ2-7	TGTGCCAGCAGCATCGGGGGGGCCGCCCCCTACGAGCAGTACTTC	CASSIGGAAPYEQYF
-	few	TRBV29-1	TRBJ2-5	TGCAGCGTCGTAGGCAGGGGAAACCAAGAGACCCAGTACTTC	CSVVGRGNQETQYF
-	few	TRBV7-2	TRBJ2-5	TGTGCCAGCAGCTTAGGGGGTACGGAGACCCAGTACTTC	CASSLGGTETQYF
-	few	TRBV29-1	TRBJ2-7	TGCAGCGTTGGCCGAATGGGGTCCTACGAGCAGTACTTC	CSVGRMGSYEQYF
-	-	TRBV5-1	TRBJ2-5	TGCGCCAGCGAGGGGGTCGACAGGGTCGGGAGCGAGACCCAGTACTTC	CASEGVDRVGSETQYF
TRBD2	-	TRBV10-3	TRBJ2-1	TGTGCCATCAGTGAGTCCGGGACTAGCGGTAACAATGAGCAGTTCTTC	CAISESGTSGNNEQFF
-	-	TRBV7-2	TRBJ2-5	TGTGCCAGCAGCTTTTACCGGGGAGAGACCCAGTACTTC	CASSFYRGETQYF
TRBD2	-	TRBV7-2	TRBJ2-4	TGTGCCAGCAGCCGAGGGACTAGCGGAGGGGACATTCAGTACTTC	CASSRGTSGGDIQYF
TRBD1	few	TRBV29-1	TRBJ2-7	TGCAGCGTTGATCGCGGTATCACAGGGGGGAACTACGAGCAGTACTTC	CSVDRGITGGNYEQYF
-	-	TRBV29-1	TRBJ1-1	TGCAGCGTAGAAGGGAACACTGAAGCTTTCTTT	CSVEGNTEAFF
TRBD1	-	TRBV29-1	TRBJ1-1	TGCAGCGTTCGACAGGGATCCATGAACACTGAAGCTTTCTTT	CSVRQGSMNTEAFF
TRBD1	-	TRBV25-1	TRBJ1-5	TGTGCCAGCAGCGACAGGGTGGATCAGCCCCAGCATTTT	CASSDRVDQPQHF
-	-	TRBV5-1	TRBJ2-7	TGCGCCAGCAGCTTGGAAGGAGGTTCATCCTACGAGCAGTACTTC	CASSLEGGSSYEQYF
-	-	TRBV29-1	TRBJ1-1	TGCAGCGTTGAGGTTGAGCAGGGGCTCGGCACTGAAGCTTTCTTT	CSVEVEQGLGTEAFF
-	few	TRBV30	TRBJ1-1	TGTGCCCACCTAGGCCATCTGAACACTGAAGCTTTCTTT	CAHLGHLNTEAFF
TRBD1	-	TRBV7-8	TRBJ1-6	TGTGCCAGCAGCCCAGTGACAGGGGCGAGAAGTTCACCCCTCCACTTT	CASSPVTGARSSPLHF